This T cell receptor beta chain appears in the sequencing data of a study of human T cells and chemical hapten exposure. This clonotype showed up many times. MiXCR, run by TCRdb on the RACE reads, gives a single entry per CDR3 protein. Seen here are a few hundred thousand distinct CDR3 sequences, more than 5% observed once, and the top ten hold around 5.8%. The time point denotes: patch test 2, 6 weeks after DPC sensitization. Treatment given: therapeutic diphenylcyclopropenone sensitization with weekly scalp DPC. The CDR3 covers 15 residues. Germline V CDR1 and CDR2: SGHTA, FQGNSA. Deletions cut 3 bases from V and 5 bases from J, with 16 bases between.

This receptor was taken from a woman aged 18-29 years with alopecia areata. Some clones in this sample may be carry-over from other donors' samples. The starting material was whole blood, obtained in connection with sensitization to the hapten diphenylcyclopropenone (DPC). The chain employs TRBV7-2 and TRBJ1-2; the D gene is possibly TRBD1 (5 bases). The CDR3 is CASSFSRQTIYGYTF. The DNA of the CDR3 is TGTGCCAGCAGCTTTTCCCGACAGACAATTTATGGCTACACCTTC.